This T cell receptor (beta chain) was observed in a study of OX40 agonist ivuxolimab in advanced cancers. Background for the entire study: Ivuxolimab was an agonistic, fully human IgG2 monoclonal antibody directed against OX40 (CD134), a costimulatory receptor. Partial responses occurred in three dose-escalation patients: two with cutaneous melanoma and one with hepatocellular carcinoma. The paper covers the monotherapy dose-escalation part of the phase I ivuxolimab trial, which included N ≈ 57 patients. The purpose of peripheral TCRbeta sequencing was to test whether ivuxolimab changed TCR sequence diversity and led to clonal T-cell expansion. In the dose-escalation cohort, roughly 80% of patients were male, and the mean age was approximately 60 years, with a range of about 23 to 85. Patients were allowed to have had prior anti-PD-1, anti-PD-L1 or anti-CTLA-4 therapy, and 40% of the dose-escalation patients had previously received checkpoint inhibitors. Intravenous ivuxolimab was administered to patients every 2 weeks at six dose levels: 0.01, 0.1, 0.3, 1.5, 3 and 10 mg/kg. Of the 50 or so patients in dose escalation, about 20 had hepatocellular carcinoma, approximately 15 had melanoma, 9 had renal cell carcinoma and 9 had head and neck cancer.

In the case of this clone: Its antigen is unknown. Base quality data are lacking; no much larger clone is found one base away.

CDR1 is given as MNHNS and CDR2 as SASEGT, both from the germline V gene. Including the terminal cysteine and phenylalanine, the CDR3 comprises 14 residues. Kept here is only the CDR3 DNA, which spans 42 bases and is read in frame from base 1. Germline trimming: 8 bases from V, 2 bases from J; junction bases outside gene matches: 6. Points the paper makes about the study in general: The antigen specificity of the peripheral T cells that underwent clonal expansion was not determined. After ivuxolimab, more expanded clones were found on average in CD8+ T cells than in CD4+ T cells. At doses of 0.1 to 3.0 mg/kg, clonal expansion of both CD4+ and CD8+ blood T cells was observed from baseline to week 6. In the 0.1-3.0 mg/kg groups, partial responders were among the patients with the lowest normalized peripheral clonal expansion, particularly in CD8+ T cells. Low levels of normalized T-cell clonal expansion were also shown by some nonresponding patients.

The trial excluded patients who had a history of autoimmune disease or who were on systemic immunosuppression. In every dose cohort, peripheral blood was drawn for TCR sequencing at baseline, cycle 4 day 1, and cycle 7 day 1. Samples were obtained from an open-label, multicenter, first-in-human phase I dose-escalation trial of ivuxolimab. Adults with locally advanced or metastatic melanoma, renal cell carcinoma, hepatocellular carcinoma or head and neck squamous cell carcinoma were enrolled in the trial. Before TCR sequencing, CD4+ and CD8+ T cells were separately sorted from peripheral blood. For sequencing of the TCRbeta CDR3 region, genomic DNA was extracted from the sorted cells. The immunoSEQ Assay was used for sequencing of TCRbeta CDR3 regions. This is the immuneACCESS table as TCRdb keeps it, with only in-frame sequences that have V and J called. A part of the clones is gone; compared with another copy, unresolved V genes explain less than half, and the rest is unexplained. The sample table shows more than 60,000 clones, and 90% are seen once. About 0.4% of the sample comes from the top ten.

The sample was CD4+ or CD8+ T cells sorted from blood, taken in a trial of the OX40 agonist ivuxolimab. The chain couples TRBV6-1 to TRBJ2-1; a stretch of 7 junction bases matches TRBD1. This clonotype originated in an adult with an advanced solid tumor such as melanoma, head and neck, liver or kidney cancer. The CDR3 region reads CASARQGTYNEQFF. The nucleotide sequence reads as follows: TGTGCCAGCGCCAGACAGGGCACCTACAATGAGCAGTTCTTC.